These 13 T cell receptor beta chains were sequenced from one sample in a study of T-cell reconstitution after alpha-beta-depleted transplantation in children (dated by TCRdb to the mid-2010s). Libraries were prepared through PCR. The sample was run on an Illumina HiSeq 2500. To normalize quantification of the TCRbeta repertoire, the TCR libraries were built with molecular barcoding that relied on unique molecular identifiers. TCRdb reworked the public reads: Q25 trimming with fastp, MiXCR clone assembly, productive beta chains retained. Entries are consolidated by CDR3 protein sequence, retaining the most common genes and DNA. Recorded for this sample are fewer than 550,000 distinct CDR3 sequences; roughly a tenth of them occurred a single time. 2% to 2.5% of the sample rests with the top ten. The treatment or condition label for this specimen denotes: allogeneic hematopoietic cell transplantation with graft depleted of TCRalphabeta T cells and CD19 B cells.

The sequencing here drew on PBMCs, taken before TCRalphabeta/CD19-depleted stem cell transplant. Every receptor here comes from a child aged 2-15 years with inherited bone marrow failure, due to receive a stem cell transplant.

This clonotype was detected many times. The CDR3 DNA sequence: TGTGCCAGCAGCTTAACAGCGGGGGGGGCCCACGAGCAGTACTTC. Its translation is CASSLTAGGAHEQYF. The chain is built from TRBV7-2 and TRBJ2-7; 10 positions match TRBD2. V dropped 2 bases and J dropped 5; count of bases not matched to a gene: 6. CDR1 SGHTA and CDR2 FQGNSA come from the germline V gene. The CDR3 totals 15 residues.

This clonotype occurred a few times. V is TRBV7-2 and J is TRBJ2-7, with D perhaps given as TRBD1 or TRBD2 (5 bases each). The V end was cut by 1 base, the J end by 2 bases, with 15 bases between. This CDR3 has 16 residues. Germline assignment: CDR1 SGHTA and CDR2 FQGNSA. The CDR3 loop reads CASSLEGFQGAYEQYF. In DNA, the CDR3 is TGTGCCAGCAGCTTAGAGGGATTCCAGGGAGCCTACGAGCAGTACTTC.

This clonotype was seen at least ten times. The rearrangement links TRBV15 to TRBJ1-6, with D maybe TRBD1 (6 bases). The CDR3 runs to 16 residues. Germline assignment: CDR1 LNHNV and CDR2 YYDKDF (reference sequence). Between the trimmed V and J ends, which lost 3 bases and 5 bases, there was a span of 14 bases. The DNA of the CDR3 is TGTGCCACCAGCAGCCCTACAGGGCGGGATAATTCACCCCTCCACTTT. Translated: CATSSPTGRDNSPLHF.

This clonotype was seen at least ten times. The chain carries TRBV7-9 and TRBJ1-2; no reliable D call. This CDR3 comprises 12 residues. Trimming stripped 3 bases from V and 6 bases from J, with 8 bases between. Germline-derived CDR1 and CDR2 are SEHNR and FQNEAQ (reference sequence). In DNA, the CDR3 is TGTGCCAGCAGCTTGCAGCGGAATGGCTACACCTTC. This codes for CASSLQRNGYTF. Based on the CDR3 plus reference TRBV7-9 and TRBJ1-2, the full variable domain is DTGVSQNPRHKITKRGQNVTFRCDPISEHNRLYWYRQTLGQGPEFLTYFQNEAQLEKSRLLSDRFSAERPKGSFSTLEIQRTEQGDSAMYLCASSLQRNGYTFGSGTRLTVV.

This clonotype was detected ten times or more. This sequence joins TRBV27 and TRBJ2-7; TRBD1 aligns across 10 bases. Germline lookup yields CDR1 MNHEY and CDR2 SMNVEV (reference sequence). The CDR3 covers 15 residues. The trim removed 3 bases at V and 4 bases at J, leaving 6 bases unmatched. The CDR3 nucleotides read TGTGCCAGCAGTTTGACAGGGGGCAACGAATACGAGCAGTACTTC. This codes for CASSLTGGNEYEQYF.

This clonotype has a count of ten or more. In DNA, the CDR3 is TGCAGCGTTGGACAGGGTGCCGAAAAACTGTTTTTT. It is translated as CSVGQGAEKLFF. The rearrangement links TRBV29-1 to TRBJ1-4, with 7 bases identical to TRBD1. CDR3 length equals 12 residues. Germline assignment: CDR1 SQVTM and CDR2 ANQGSEA. Trimming took 4 bases from V and 8 from J; bases not matched to a gene: 4.

Note on this clonotype: Given a much more abundant clone one base away, this may be a read error. The chain employs TRBV6-1 and TRBJ2-4; D uncertain. This CDR3 spans 13 amino acids. Trimming removed 5 bases from V and 4 bases from J, with 9 bases in between. Germline V gives CDR1 MNHNS, CDR2 SASEGT. CDR3 region: CASSTVAKNIQYF. For the CDR3, the DNA is TGTGCCAGCAGTACGGTGGCGAAAAACATTCAGTACTTC.

This clonotype has at least ten counts. The chain joins TRBV28 to TRBJ2-1, with D perhaps TRBD2 (6 bases). Trimming removed 2 bases from V and 6 bases from J, with 11 bases in between. The CDR3 totals 14 residues. Germline values: CDR1 MDHEN, CDR2 SYDVKM. DNA of the CDR3: TGTGCCAGCAGTTTAGAGGACTACTTCAATGAGCAGTTCTTC. This sequence encodes CASSLEDYFNEQFF.

This clonotype was counted ten times or more. This chain uses TRBV20-1 with TRBJ2-3; 11 nucleotides agree with TRBD2. V shed 5 bases and J 5 bases; nucleotides not matched to a gene: 6. CDR1 DFQATT and CDR2 SNEGSKA come from the germline V gene (reference sequence). The CDR3 sequence is 14 residues long. CDR3 coding DNA: TGCAGTGCTGCACTAGCGGGAGTGGAAGATACGCAGTATTTT. Translation: CSAALAGVEDTQYF.

This rearrangement joins TRBV19 to TRBJ2-1; 7 bases agree with TRBD2. Germline V lookup: CDR1 LNHDA, CDR2 SQIVND (reference sequence). Trimming at V came to 8 bases and at J to 0 bases, leaving 10 bases not matched to a gene. This CDR3 contains 16 residues. CDR3 bases: TGTGCCAGTGGCTCAACTAGCGTTAGCTCCTACAATGAGCAGTTCTTC. This codes for CASGSTSVSSYNEQFF.

This chain uses TRBV15 with TRBJ2-7, with unresolved D. The V gene lost 0 bases and the J gene lost 6 bases, with 15 bases spanning the gap. Germline loops: CDR1 LNHNV, CDR2 YYDKDF (reference sequence). The CDR3 sequence is 15 residues long. The CDR3 reads CATSRDLGRMGEQYF. The CDR3 coding sequence is TGTGCCACCAGCAGAGATCTGGGCCGGATGGGCGAGCAGTACTTC.

A few counts support this clonotype. The chain joins TRBV5-1 to TRBJ2-3; 9 nucleotides align to TRBD2. The CDR3 runs 13 residues. V shed 4 bases and J 4 bases; nucleotides not matched to a gene: 1. Germline CDR1 SGHRS, CDR2 YFSETQ. CDR3 residues: CASSRTSADTQYF. The CDR3 nucleotides are TGCGCCAGCAGCAGGACTAGCGCAGATACGCAGTATTTT.

This chain joins TRBV7-2 and TRBJ2-7; D may be TRBD1 (6 bases). Germline CDR1 and CDR2: SGHTA and FQGNSA. Trimming cost V 2 bases and J 7 bases, with 18 bases left between them. The CDR3 extends over 15 amino acids. The CDR3 is CASSLMVQGYSEQYF. The CDR3 DNA sequence: TGTGCCAGCAGCTTAATGGTCCAGGGGTATTCGGAGCAGTACTTC.